The next 13 T cell receptor beta chains were all read from a single sample in a study of blood T cell repertoires in COVID-19. Using immunoSEQ multiplex PCR, the repertoire was profiled, and TCRdb retains in-frame clones only, with some absent. Seen here are 240,000 or so clones, more than 75% observed once, and the top ten hold 0.95% to 1%. Sequencing was performed on peripheral blood. The origin of the receptors is a woman in her thirties or forties who had recovered from COVID-19.

This chain connects TRBV11-3 to TRBJ2-1, with 8 nucleotides matching TRBD2. V lost 5 bases, J lost 6 bases, and 3 bases stayed unmatched. CDR3 length: 13 residues. Germline CDR1 and CDR2: SGHNT and YENEEA. The CDR3 sequence is CASSPGTSNEQFF. For the CDR3, the DNA is TGTGCCAGCAGCCCCGGGACTAGCAATGAGCAGTTCTTC.

This chain joins TRBV2 and TRBJ2-7, with D tentatively TRBD1 (5 bases). Germline values: CDR1 SNHLY, CDR2 FYNNEI. The CDR3 loop spans 12 amino acids. The germline V and J ends were trimmed by 7 bases and 4 bases, with 11 bases remaining between them. The CDR3 region is CASMGRVYEQYV. In nucleotides, the CDR3 is TGTGCCAGCATGGGGCGCGTTTACGAGCAGTACGTC.

The V and J genes are TRBV19 and TRBJ1-2, with D maybe TRBD1 (5 bases). CDR1 is LNHDA and CDR2 is SQIVND in the germline V gene (reference sequence). The CDR3 spans 14 residues. V was trimmed by 3 bases and J by 4 bases, leaving 12 bases between them. CDR3 nucleotides: TGTGCCAGTAGTATGACCTCGGGGGGCTATGGCTACACCTTC. Protein sequence: CASSMTSGGYGYTF.

The rearrangement links TRBV28 to TRBJ1-5; 8 positions agree with TRBD1. The CDR3 is 17 amino acids. Germline V gene data show CDR1 as MDHEN and CDR2 as SYDVKM. The V segment lost 3 bases and the J segment 4 bases; nucleotides outside the gene matches: 11. Written as DNA, the CDR3 is TGTGCCAGCAGTTTGATTTCAGGGGGCATGGGGAATCAGCCCCAGCATTTT. It translates to CASSLISGGMGNQPQHF. The full variable domain, its missing parts supplied by reference TRBV28 and TRBJ1-5, is DVKVTQSSRYLVKRTGEKVFLECVQDMDHENMFWYRQDPGLGLRLIYFSYDVKMKEKGDIPEGYSVSREKKERFSLILESASTNQTSMYLCASSLISGGMGNQPQHFGDGTRLSIL.

This clone was observed many times. The rearrangement uses TRBV7-9 and TRBJ1-2; no reliable D call. The V gene lost 5 bases and the J gene lost 6 bases, with 16 bases spanning the gap. From germline, CDR1 is SEHNR and CDR2 FQNEAQ (reference sequence). The CDR3 is 14 residues long. DNA for the CDR3: TGTGCCAGCAGCCGGATCGAGTGGGGAGATGGCTACACCTTC. It specifies CASSRIEWGDGYTF. Full variable domain (missing parts from reference TRBV7-9 and TRBJ1-2): DTGVSQNPRHKITKRGQNVTFRCDPISEHNRLYWYRQTLGQGPEFLTYFQNEAQLEKSRLLSDRFSAERPKGSFSTLEIQRTEQGDSAMYLCASSRIEWGDGYTFGSGTRLTVV.

The chain employs TRBV6-4 and TRBJ2-7, with D tentatively TRBD2 (6 bases). Germline CDR1 is MRHNA and CDR2 is SNTAGT. This CDR3 region has 16 residues. Trimming left V 8 bases short and J 1 base short, with 21 bases between. DNA for the CDR3: TGTGCCAGCCCCCTGGGGGGTACTAGTCGGTCCTACGAGCAGTACGTC. It codes for CASPLGGTSRSYEQYV.

V is TRBV7-3 and J is TRBJ2-3, with 8 bases that match TRBD2. The trim removed 5 bases at V and 2 bases at J, leaving 12 bases unmatched. CDR1 SGHTA and CDR2 FQGTGA come from the germline V gene. This CDR3 contains 17 residues. CDR3: CASSPRGGGGFTDTQYF. The CDR3 coding sequence is TGTGCCAGCAGCCCCCGGGGGGGCGGGGGGTTCACAGATACGCAGTATTTT.

This sequence joins TRBV6-4 and TRBJ2-1; D is possibly TRBD2 (6 bases). The CDR3 runs to 11 residues. Germline V gene lookup returns CDR1 MRHNA and CDR2 SNTAGT. Trimming removed 2 bases from V and 10 bases from J, with 6 bases in between. In DNA form, the CDR3 reads TGTGCCAGCAGTGACGGGGGGGAGCAGTTCTTC. Protein sequence: CASSDGGEQFF.

This rearrangement joins TRBV27 to TRBJ2-5; TRBD2 matches 8 bases. Germline assignment: CDR1 MNHEY and CDR2 SMNVEV (reference sequence). V gave up 8 bases and J gave up 6 bases; unmatched junction bases: 8. The length of the CDR3 is 13 residues. This CDR3 is CASRGGGRKTQYF. CDR3 nucleotides: TGTGCCAGCCGGGGGGGCGGGCGGAAGACCCAGTACTTC.

A single count supports this clone. This chain connects TRBV5-4 to TRBJ2-5, with 9 positions matching TRBD2. The V segment lost 4 bases and the J segment 2 bases; nucleotides outside the gene matches: 9. Germline V CDR1 and CDR2: SGHNT, YYREEE (reference sequence). This CDR3 is built from 16 residues. The CDR3 loop reads CASSPRAGGLQETQYF. In DNA form, the CDR3 reads TGTGCCAGCAGCCCACGGGCGGGAGGGTTGCAAGAGACCCAGTACTTC. Filled out from reference TRBV5-4 and TRBJ2-5, the complete variable domain reads ETGVTQSPTHLIKTRGQQVTLRCSSQSGHNTVSWYQQALGQGPQFIFQYYREEENGRGNFPPRFSGLQFPNYSSELNVNALELDDSALYLCASSPRAGGLQETQYFGPGTRLLVL.

This chain connects TRBV7-2 to TRBJ2-1; 7 bases align to TRBD2. J gave up 9 bases and V 8 bases, and 10 bases lay outside the gene matches. The CDR3 is 13 residues long. In germline, CDR1 is SGHTA, CDR2 FQGNSA. The CDR3 nucleotides read TGTGCCAGCTCCACTAGGTCGGGGGGTGAGCAGTTCTTC. It yields the protein CASSTRSGGEQFF.

In DNA, the CDR3 is TGTGCCAGCAGCCCGCCAGGTCCGGGAAACACCGGGGAGCTGTTTTTT. This gives the protein CASSPPGPGNTGELFF. This chain joins TRBV28 and TRBJ2-2; D is possibly TRBD2 (5 bases). The ends were cut back, 6 bases at V and 2 bases at J, with 16 bases in the middle. The CDR3 spans 16 residues. Germline-derived CDR1 and CDR2 are MDHEN and SYDVKM. Variable domain in full (rest from reference TRBV28 and TRBJ2-2): DVKVTQSSRYLVKRTGEKVFLECVQDMDHENMFWYRQDPGLGLRLIYFSYDVKMKEKGDIPEGYSVSREKKERFSLILESASTNQTSMYLCASSPPGPGNTGELFFGEGSRLTVL.

The chain combines TRBV4-1 with TRBJ2-7; 7 bases fit TRBD1. The trim removed 4 bases at V and 3 bases at J, leaving 6 bases unmatched. Germline V gives CDR1 MGHRA, CDR2 YSYEKL. The CDR3 is 14 residues long. The DNA of the CDR3 is TGCGCCAGCAGCCTGGGGCCAGGGGGCTACGAGCAGTACTTC. Translating gives CASSLGPGGYEQYF.